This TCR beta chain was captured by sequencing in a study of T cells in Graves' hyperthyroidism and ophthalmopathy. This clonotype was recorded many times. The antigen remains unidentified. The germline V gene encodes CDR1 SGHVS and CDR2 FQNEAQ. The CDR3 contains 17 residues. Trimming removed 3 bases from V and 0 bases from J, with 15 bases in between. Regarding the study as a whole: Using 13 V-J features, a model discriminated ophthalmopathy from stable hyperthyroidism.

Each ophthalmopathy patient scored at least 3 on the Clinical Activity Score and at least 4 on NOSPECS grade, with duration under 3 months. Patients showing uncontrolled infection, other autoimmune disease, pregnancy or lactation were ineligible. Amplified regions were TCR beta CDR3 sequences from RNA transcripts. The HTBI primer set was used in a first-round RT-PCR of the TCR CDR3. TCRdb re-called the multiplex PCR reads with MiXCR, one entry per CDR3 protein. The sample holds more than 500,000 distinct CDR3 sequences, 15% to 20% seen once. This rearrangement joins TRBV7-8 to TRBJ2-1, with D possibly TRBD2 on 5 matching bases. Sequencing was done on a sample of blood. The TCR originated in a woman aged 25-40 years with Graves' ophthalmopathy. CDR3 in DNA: TGTGCCAGCAGCTTGAGGACTTTTGCGGGCTCCTACAATGAGCAGTTCTTC. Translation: CASSLRTFAGSYNEQFF. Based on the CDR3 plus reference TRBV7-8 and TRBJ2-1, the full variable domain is GAGVSQSPRYKVAKRGQDVALRCDPISGHVSLFWYQQALGQGPEFLTYFQNEAQLDKSGLPSDRFFAERPEGSVSTLKIQRTQQEDSAVYLCASSLRTFAGSYNEQFFGPGTRLTVL.